Following are 5 T cell receptor beta chains from one sample sequenced in a study of blood T cells in healthy people across ages. The authors ran a second PCR of about 7 to 11 cycles using a sample-barcoded 5' primer and a J-beta primer mix. TCRdb used MiXCR to reprocess the 5' RACE reads, holding one entry per CDR3 protein. The table lists about 570,000 distinct CDR3 sequences, roughly 28% of them singletons. Sequenced input: blood. Source of these receptors: a woman between 65 and 79 years old in good health.

This clonotype has a handful of counts. At one end the junction does not follow the germline gene, possibly because of a read error. Here the CDR3 reads CSAPPTSGGAGLRFF. For the CDR3, the DNA is TGCAGTGCTCCCCCAACTAGCGGGGGGGCCGGGTTGCGGTTCTTC. The chain links TRBV20-1 to TRBJ2-5, with TRBD2 identical over 13 bases. From germline, CDR1 is DFQATT and CDR2 SNEGSKA (reference sequence). CDR3 length: 15 residues.

This clonotype has a single count. The J gene is TRBJ1-2, the V gene TRBV19; D remains ambiguous. The germline V gene has CDR1 LNHDA and CDR2 SQIVND (reference sequence). This CDR3 region has 13 residues. V shed 2 bases and J shed 7 bases, with 11 bases lying between them. The CDR3, as DNA: TGTGCCAGTAGTATAAAGGCAGAGTTTGGCTACACCTTC. Its protein is CASSIKAEFGYTF.

This clonotype showed up many times. The chain links TRBV6-5 to TRBJ2-7; TRBD2 matches 14 bases. The J call is doubtful: the DNA matches TRBJ2-1 better. CDR3 length equals 15 residues. Germline-derived CDR1 and CDR2 are MNHEY and SVGAGI. In DNA form, the CDR3 reads TGTGCCAGCAGACGACTAGCGGGGGGGTCCCATGAGCAGTTCTTC. Translated: CASRRLAGGSHEQFF.

The table lists this clonotype with a few counts. The genes are TRBV7-2 and TRBJ1-3; TRBD1 matches 8 bases. CDR3 length: 16 residues. The germline V gene encodes CDR1 SGHTA and CDR2 FQGNSA. J lost 0 bases, V lost 4 bases, and 5 bases had no gene match. The CDR3 here is CASSYQQGGSGNTIYF. The CDR3 DNA follows: TGTGCCAGCAGCTATCAACAGGGGGGCTCTGGAAACACCATATATTTT. Filled out from reference TRBV7-2 and TRBJ1-3, the complete variable domain reads GAGVSQSPSNKVTEKGKDVELRCDPISGHTALYWYRQSLGQGLEFLIYFQGNSAPDKSGLPSDRFSAERTGGSVSTLTIQRTQQEDSAVYLCASSYQQGGSGNTIYFGEGSWLTVV.

The chain links TRBV7-2 to TRBJ2-7, with TRBD1 identical over 7 bases. The CDR3 spans 15 residues. The J segment lost 6 bases and the V segment lost 1 base, leaving 9 bases of the junction unmatched. Germline V gene sequence: CDR1 SGHTA, CDR2 FQGNSA. Here the CDR3 DNA reads TGTGCCAGCAGCTTAGAAGAGGGGGCTCCCTTCGAGCAGTACTTC. Translating gives CASSLEEGAPFEQYF.